This TCR beta chain was sequenced in a study of blood T cells in healthy people across ages. The overall study: When template switching was applied, about one barcoded beta molecule was captured per two T cells. Regarding the study as a whole: Observed TCR beta diversity showed a strong correlation with the percentage of naive T cells as measured by flow cytometry.

CDR3 size: 14 residues. Germline V gene sequence: CDR1 SGHRS, CDR2 YFSETQ. V gave up 6 bases and J gave up 11 bases; unmatched junction bases: 15. A sample-barcoded 5' primer and a J-beta primer mix were used in a second PCR of about 7 to 12 cycles. Each of the samples gave a minimum of 3 million paired-end reads that contained CDR3. TCRdb processed the 5' RACE reads anew with MiXCR; each CDR3 protein has one entry. The profile shows fewer than 1.5 million distinct CDR3 sequences, approximately 42% of them singletons. Remarks on this clonotype: The antigen remains unidentified.

The sample comprised blood. V and J are TRBV5-1 and TRBJ2-5; 8 nucleotides match TRBD2. The source is a woman under 30 in good health. CDR3: CASTPAGVGNEQYF. CDR3 nucleotides: TGCGCCAGCACCCCAGCGGGAGTCGGGAATGAGCAGTACTTC.